Following are 11 T cell receptor beta chains from one sample sequenced in a study of blood T cell repertoires in COVID-19. Produced via immunoSEQ multiplex PCR; TCRdb's table is partial and in-frame only. Among under 250,000 clones, around 86% were seen once, and the ten largest hold less than 6%. The material sequenced was peripheral blood. The receptors originated from a woman in her 70s with COVID-19, enrolled during active disease.

This clone was observed a few times. V is TRBV12-5 and J is TRBJ1-1; D unresolved. This CDR3 has 13 residues. Germline values: CDR1 LGHNT, CDR2 FRNRAP. Between the trimmed V and J ends, which lost 3 bases and 3 bases, there was a span of 8 bases. The CDR3 is CASGFDPDTEAFF. The CDR3 nucleotides read TGTGCTAGTGGTTTCGATCCGGACACTGAAGCTTTCTTT.

The CDR3 reads CASSQADDREYEQYF. In DNA, the CDR3 is TGCGCCAGCAGCCAAGCCGACGACAGGGAATACGAGCAGTACTTC. The rearrangement links TRBV4-3 to TRBJ2-7; TRBD1 matches 7 bases. Germline trimming cut 1 base from V and 4 bases from J; bases unmatched to any gene: 7. This CDR3 contains 15 residues. From germline, CDR1 is LGHNA and CDR2 YSLEER.

This clone was seen only a few times. V usage is TRBV6-5 and J usage is TRBJ1-5; a possible D gene is TRBD1 (6 bases). V dropped 2 bases and J dropped 6 bases, with 8 bases sitting between them. The CDR3 is made up of 13 amino acids. Germline CDR1 and CDR2: MNHEY and SVGAGI. As DNA, the CDR3 is TGTGCCAGCAGTTACCTGACAGGTCAGCCCCAGCATTTT. Translated: CASSYLTGQPQHF.

The J gene is TRBJ2-1, the V gene TRBV6-5, with 7 nucleotides matching TRBD2. The CDR3 consists of 15 residues. With 2 bases clipped from V and 6 bases from J, the junction kept 7 bases outside the gene matches. CDR1 is MNHEY and CDR2 is SVGAGI in the germline V gene. The CDR3 sequence: CASSYGGSIGNEQFF. Written as DNA, the CDR3 is TGTGCCAGCAGTTACGGCGGGAGTATAGGCAATGAGCAGTTCTTC.

V and J are TRBV28 and TRBJ2-7; the match to TRBD2 covers 9 bases. V was pared by 2 bases and J by 6 bases, with 8 bases of the junction left unmatched. This CDR3 is 15 amino acids long. CDR1 is MDHEN and CDR2 is SYDVKM in the germline V gene. Here the CDR3 reads CASSLASSGKGEQYF. The CDR3 nucleotides are TGTGCCAGCAGTTTAGCTTCTAGCGGGAAAGGCGAGCAGTACTTC.

The CDR3 sequence is CASRPSGIGEQYF. The CDR3 nucleotides are TGTGCCAGCAGACCTAGCGGTATCGGCGAGCAGTACTTC. The chain links TRBV7-8 to TRBJ2-7; 7 bases are shared with TRBD2. Trimming cost V 6 bases and J 6 bases; bases outside gene matches: 8. The CDR3 runs 13 residues. Looked up from germline, CDR1 is SGHVS and CDR2 is FQNEAQ.

For the CDR3, the DNA is TGTGCCAGCAGTTTAGGGGCAGCTCTTAGCGGCTACACTTTCACCTTC. Its protein is CASSLGAALSGYTFTF. V and J are TRBV28 and TRBJ1-2; maybe TRBD1 (5 bases). Germline V gene data show CDR1 as MDHEN and CDR2 as SYDVKM. The V end lost 2 bases, the J end lost 13 bases, and 26 bases lay between the germline ends. The CDR3 spans 16 residues.

This clone occurred once. This chain joins TRBV5-1 and TRBJ2-5; D is possibly TRBD2 (5 bases). The ends were cut back, 2 bases at V and 1 base at J, with 12 bases in the middle. The CDR3 contains 15 residues. Germline CDR1 and CDR2: SGHRS and YFSETQ. Here the CDR3 reads CASSFVWGVQETQYF. The CDR3 nucleotides are TGCGCCAGCAGCTTCGTCTGGGGAGTCCAAGAGACCCAGTACTTC.

V usage is TRBV4-2 and J usage is TRBJ2-3, with 16 bases matching TRBD2. Germline V lookup: CDR1 LGHNA, CDR2 YNFKEQ. The CDR3 contains 18 residues. V gave up 4 bases and J gave up 4 bases; unmatched junction bases: 8. The DNA for the CDR3 is TGTGCCAGCAGCCGGGGGACTAGCGGGAGGGCCAGCGCAGATACGCAGTATTTT. This encodes CASSRGTSGRASADTQYF.

This clone was picked up a small number of times. This sequence joins TRBV2 and TRBJ2-7, with D possibly TRBD2 on 5 matching bases. The CDR3 length is 13 residues. Trimming shortened V by 5 bases and J by 1 base, and 9 bases separated the two germline ends. Germline assignment: CDR1 SNHLY and CDR2 FYNNEI. The DNA for the CDR3 is TGTGCCAGCAGTCTTGGACTTTCCTACGAGCAGTACTTC. It is translated as CASSLGLSYEQYF.

The chain is built from TRBV5-4 and TRBJ2-5; TRBD1 is a possible D gene (5 bases). The CDR3 is 16 residues long. V was trimmed by 0 bases and J by 3 bases, leaving 15 bases between them. Germline CDR1 SGHNT, CDR2 YYREEE (reference sequence). As DNA, the CDR3 is TGTGCCAGCAGCTTGGGGGCAGGGAAGGTAGAAGAGACCCAGTACTTC. This encodes CASSLGAGKVEETQYF. The complete variable domain, with remaining parts taken from reference TRBV5-4 and TRBJ2-5, reads ETGVTQSPTHLIKTRGQQVTLRCSSQSGHNTVSWYQQALGQGPQFIFQYYREEENGRGNFPPRFSGLQFPNYSSELNVNALELDDSALYLCASSLGAGKVEETQYFGPGTRLLVL.